This TCR beta chain emerged from a study of CD8+ T cells in alopecia areata. General study points: Alphabeta T cells residing in normal skin are also sequenced in scalp samples. For lesional scalp, especially alopecia totalis/universalis, clonality was higher than in normal scalp.

About this clone itself: Its cognate antigen is unknown.

Sorting of CD4+ and CD8+ T cells was performed on PBMCs. Investigators isolated RNA and reverse transcribed it into cDNA to act as the sequencing template. Some clones are missing from TCRdb's copy, which holds only in-frame ones; the method was immunoSEQ multiplex PCR. The sample contains under 130,000 clones, approximately 60% of which appear only once. This CDR3 contains 13 residues. CDR1 is MDHEN and CDR2 is SYDVKM in the germline V gene. V dropped 2 bases and J dropped 9 bases, with 12 bases sitting between them. This clonotype was sampled from a human donor in good health. The sample was CD4+ T cells sorted from blood. This sequence joins TRBV28 and TRBJ2-3; the D is unclear. The CDR3 nucleotides read TGTGCCAGCAGTTTAAATCCCTCGGCGACGCAGTATTTT. It yields the protein CASSLNPSATQYF.